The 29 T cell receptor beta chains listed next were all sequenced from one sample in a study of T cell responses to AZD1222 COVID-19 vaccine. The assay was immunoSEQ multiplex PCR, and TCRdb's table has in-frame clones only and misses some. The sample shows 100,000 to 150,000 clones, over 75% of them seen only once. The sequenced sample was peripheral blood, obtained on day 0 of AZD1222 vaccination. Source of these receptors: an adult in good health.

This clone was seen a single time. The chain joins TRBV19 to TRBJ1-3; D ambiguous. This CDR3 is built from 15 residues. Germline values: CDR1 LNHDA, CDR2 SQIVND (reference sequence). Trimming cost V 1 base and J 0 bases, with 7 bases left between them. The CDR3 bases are TGTGCCAGTAGTATAGTCAGGAGCTCTGGAAACACCATATATTTT. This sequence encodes CASSIVRSSGNTIYF.

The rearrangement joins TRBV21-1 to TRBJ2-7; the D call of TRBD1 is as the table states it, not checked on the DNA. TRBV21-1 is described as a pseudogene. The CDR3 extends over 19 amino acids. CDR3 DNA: TGTGCCAGCAGCAAAAGGAGGGTTATTAGACAGGGTCCCTCCTACGAGCAGTACTTC. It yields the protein CASSKRRVIRQGPSYEQYF.

The CDR3 is CASSPGQGRGGYTF. The CDR3 nucleotides are TGTGCCAGCTCCCCGGGACAGGGGAGAGGTGGCTACACCTTC. V gene TRBV18 combines with J gene TRBJ1-2; 10 bases are shared with TRBD1. Losses at the gene ends were 6 bases for V and 7 bases for J; bases not matched to a gene: 8. The CDR3 length is 14 residues. CDR1 is KGHSH, CDR2 LQKENI, per germline.

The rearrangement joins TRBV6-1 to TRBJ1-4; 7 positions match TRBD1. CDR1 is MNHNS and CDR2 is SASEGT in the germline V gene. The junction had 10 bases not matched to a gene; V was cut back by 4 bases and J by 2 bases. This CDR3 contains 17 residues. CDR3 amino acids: CASSGGTARVTNEKLFF. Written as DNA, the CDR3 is TGTGCCAGCAGTGGAGGGACAGCTAGGGTGACTAATGAAAAACTGTTTTTT.

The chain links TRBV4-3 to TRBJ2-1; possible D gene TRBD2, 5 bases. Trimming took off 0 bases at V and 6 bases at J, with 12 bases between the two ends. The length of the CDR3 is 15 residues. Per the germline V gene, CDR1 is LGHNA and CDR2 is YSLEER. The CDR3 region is CASSQDKIATNEQFF. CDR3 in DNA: TGCGCCAGCAGCCAAGATAAAATAGCGACCAATGAGCAGTTCTTC.

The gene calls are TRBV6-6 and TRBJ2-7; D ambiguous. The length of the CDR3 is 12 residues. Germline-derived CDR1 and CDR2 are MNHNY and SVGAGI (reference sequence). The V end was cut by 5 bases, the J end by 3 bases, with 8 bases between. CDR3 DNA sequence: TGTGCCAGCAGTCAATGGGACTACGAGCAGTACTTC. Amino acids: CASSQWDYEQYF.

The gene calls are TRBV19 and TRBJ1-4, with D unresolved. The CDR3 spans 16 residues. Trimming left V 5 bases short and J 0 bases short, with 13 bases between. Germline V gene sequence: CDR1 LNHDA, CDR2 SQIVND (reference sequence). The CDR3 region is CASSFDGRATNEKLFF. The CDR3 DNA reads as TGTGCCAGTAGTTTCGACGGACGGGCAACTAATGAAAAACTGTTTTTT.

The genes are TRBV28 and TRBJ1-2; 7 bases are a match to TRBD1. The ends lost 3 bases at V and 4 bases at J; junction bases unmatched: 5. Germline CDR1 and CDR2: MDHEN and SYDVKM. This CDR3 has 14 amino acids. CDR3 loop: CASSLIGGGYGYTF. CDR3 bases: TGTGCCAGCAGTTTGATAGGGGGCGGCTATGGCTACACCTTC.

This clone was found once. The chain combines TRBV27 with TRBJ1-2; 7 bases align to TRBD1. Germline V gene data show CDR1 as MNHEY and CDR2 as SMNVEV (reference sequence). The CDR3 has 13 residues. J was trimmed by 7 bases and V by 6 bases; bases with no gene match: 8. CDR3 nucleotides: TGTGCCAGCAGCACTACAGGGGTCCGTGGCTACACCTTC. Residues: CASSTTGVRGYTF.

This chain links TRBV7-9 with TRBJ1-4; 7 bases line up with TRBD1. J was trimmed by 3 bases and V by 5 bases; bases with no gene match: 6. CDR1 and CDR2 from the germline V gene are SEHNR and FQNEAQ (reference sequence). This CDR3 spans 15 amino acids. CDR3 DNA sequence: TGTGCCAGCAGCCGTCTGGGGACAGCTAATGAAAAACTGTTTTTT. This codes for CASSRLGTANEKLFF.

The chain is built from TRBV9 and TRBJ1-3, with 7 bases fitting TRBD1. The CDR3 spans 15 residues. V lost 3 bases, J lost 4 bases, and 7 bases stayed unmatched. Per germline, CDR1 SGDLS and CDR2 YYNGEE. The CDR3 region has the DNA TGTGCCAGCAGCGAGGGAGGGGGCCCAGGAAACACCATATATTTT. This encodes CASSEGGGPGNTIYF.

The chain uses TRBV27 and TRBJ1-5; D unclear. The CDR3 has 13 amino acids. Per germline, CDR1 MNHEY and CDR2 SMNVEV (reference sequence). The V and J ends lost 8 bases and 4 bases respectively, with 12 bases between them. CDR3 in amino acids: CASSLRANQPQHF. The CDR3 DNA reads TGTGCCAGCTCCCTCCGGGCTAATCAGCCCCAGCATTTT.

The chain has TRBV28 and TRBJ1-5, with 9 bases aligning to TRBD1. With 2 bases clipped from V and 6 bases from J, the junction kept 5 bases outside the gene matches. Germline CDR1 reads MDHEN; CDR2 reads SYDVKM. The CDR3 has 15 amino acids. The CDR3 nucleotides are TGTGCCAGCAGTTTACGGGACAGGGCCCGTCAGCCCCAGCATTTT. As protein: CASSLRDRARQPQHF.

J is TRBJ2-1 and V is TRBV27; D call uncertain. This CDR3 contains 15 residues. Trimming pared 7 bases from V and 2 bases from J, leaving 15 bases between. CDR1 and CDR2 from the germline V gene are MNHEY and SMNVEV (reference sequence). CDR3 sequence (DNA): TGTGCCAGCACCCAGCTCCCTACAACCTACAATGAGCAGTTCTTC. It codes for CASTQLPTTYNEQFF.

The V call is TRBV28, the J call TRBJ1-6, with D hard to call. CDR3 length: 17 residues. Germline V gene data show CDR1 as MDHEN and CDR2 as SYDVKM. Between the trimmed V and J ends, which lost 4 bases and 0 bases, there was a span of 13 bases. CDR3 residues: CASSSPPASSYNSPLHF. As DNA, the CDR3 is TGTGCCAGCAGTTCCCCCCCCGCCAGCTCCTATAATTCACCCCTCCACTTT.

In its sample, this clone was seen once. The CDR3 loop is CATRKGGETQYF. CDR3 nucleotides: TGTGCCACCAGAAAAGGAGGGGAGACCCAGTACTTC. This chain connects TRBV15 to TRBJ2-5, with D maybe TRBD2 (6 bases). CDR3 length: 12 amino acids. Germline CDR1 LNHNV, CDR2 YYDKDF (reference sequence). The V and J ends lost 6 bases and 5 bases respectively, with 10 bases between them.

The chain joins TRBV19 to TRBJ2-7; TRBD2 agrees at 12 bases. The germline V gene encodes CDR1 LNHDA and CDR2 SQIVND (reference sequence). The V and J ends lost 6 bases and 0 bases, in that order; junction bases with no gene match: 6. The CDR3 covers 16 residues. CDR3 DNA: TGTGCCAGTAGCACCGGACTAGCGGGATTCTCCTACGAGCAGTACTTC. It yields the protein CASSTGLAGFSYEQYF.

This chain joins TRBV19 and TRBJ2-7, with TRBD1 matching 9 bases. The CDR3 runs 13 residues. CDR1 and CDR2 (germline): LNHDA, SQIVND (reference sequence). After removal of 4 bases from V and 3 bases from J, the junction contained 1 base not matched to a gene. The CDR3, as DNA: TGTGCCAGTAGTACGGGACAGGGCTACGAGCAGTACTTC. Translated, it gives CASSTGQGYEQYF.

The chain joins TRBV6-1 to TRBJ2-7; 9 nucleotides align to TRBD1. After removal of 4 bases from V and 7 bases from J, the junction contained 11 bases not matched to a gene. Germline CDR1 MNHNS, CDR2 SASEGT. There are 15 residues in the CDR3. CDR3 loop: CASSGPGQGHGEQYF. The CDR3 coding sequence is TGTGCCAGCAGTGGGCCGGGACAGGGTCATGGGGAGCAGTACTTC.

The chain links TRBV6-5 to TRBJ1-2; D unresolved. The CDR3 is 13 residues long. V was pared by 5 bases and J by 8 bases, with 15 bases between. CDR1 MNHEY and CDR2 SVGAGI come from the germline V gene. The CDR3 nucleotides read TGTGCCAGCAGTCCGGACCCTACGAGGGGCTACACCTTC. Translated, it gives CASSPDPTRGYTF.

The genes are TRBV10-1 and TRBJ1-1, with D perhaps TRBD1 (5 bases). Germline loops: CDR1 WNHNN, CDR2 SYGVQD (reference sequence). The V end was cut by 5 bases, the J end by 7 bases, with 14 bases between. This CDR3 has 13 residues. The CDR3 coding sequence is TGCGCCAGCAGTCATCAACAGGCCGGTGAAGCTTTCTTT. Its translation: CASSHQQAGEAFF.

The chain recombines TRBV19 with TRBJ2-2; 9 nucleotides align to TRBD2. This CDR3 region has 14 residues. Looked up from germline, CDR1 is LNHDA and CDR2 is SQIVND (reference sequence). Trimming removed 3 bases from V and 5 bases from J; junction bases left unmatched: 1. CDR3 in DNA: TGTGCCAGTAGTATTGCGGGGGGGACCGGGGAGCTGTTTTTT. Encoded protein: CASSIAGGTGELFF. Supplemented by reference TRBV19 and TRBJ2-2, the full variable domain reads DGGITQSPKYLFRKEGQNVTLSCEQNLNHDAMYWYRQDPGQGLRLIYYSQIVNDFQKGDIAEGYSVSREKKESFPLTVTSAQKNPTAFYLCASSIAGGTGELFFGEGSRLTVL.

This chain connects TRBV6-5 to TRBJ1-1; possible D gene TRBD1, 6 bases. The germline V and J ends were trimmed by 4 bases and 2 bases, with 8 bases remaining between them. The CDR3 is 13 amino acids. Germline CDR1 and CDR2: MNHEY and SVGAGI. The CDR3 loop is CASSLQGNTEAFF. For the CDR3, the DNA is TGTGCCAGCAGTTTACAGGGAAACACTGAAGCTTTCTTT.

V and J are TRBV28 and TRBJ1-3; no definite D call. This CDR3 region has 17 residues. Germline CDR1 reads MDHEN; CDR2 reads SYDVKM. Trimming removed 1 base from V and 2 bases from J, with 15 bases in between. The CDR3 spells CASSLLAGKGTGNTIYF. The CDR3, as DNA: TGTGCCAGCAGTTTATTGGCGGGAAAGGGAACTGGAAACACCATATATTTT.

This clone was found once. CDR3 sequence: CASNSLGAGKNVRVNQPQHF. DNA of the CDR3: TGTGCCAGCAACAGTTTAGGGGCGGGGAAAAATGTGAGGGTCAATCAGCCCCAGCATTTT. The genes are TRBV28 and TRBJ1-5; D is perhaps TRBD1 (5 bases). Per germline, CDR1 MDHEN and CDR2 SYDVKM. The V and J ends lost 7 bases and 3 bases respectively, with 31 bases between them. The CDR3 loop spans 20 amino acids.

The CDR3, as DNA: TGTGCCAGCAGCTTAGCGGGGAACTACGAGCAGTACTTC. It translates to CASSLAGNYEQYF. The chain employs TRBV11-2 and TRBJ2-7, with D maybe TRBD2 (5 bases). The CDR3 consists of 13 residues. The V gene lost 1 base and the J gene lost 3 bases, with 7 bases spanning the gap. The germline V gene has CDR1 SGHAT and CDR2 FQNNGV.

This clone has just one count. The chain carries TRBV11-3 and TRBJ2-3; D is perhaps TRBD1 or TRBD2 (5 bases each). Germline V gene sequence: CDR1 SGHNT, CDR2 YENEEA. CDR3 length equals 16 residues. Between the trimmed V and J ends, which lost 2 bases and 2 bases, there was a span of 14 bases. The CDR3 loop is CASSLQGRGDTDTQYF. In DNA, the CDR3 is TGTGCCAGCAGCTTACAAGGCCGAGGGGACACAGATACGCAGTATTTT.

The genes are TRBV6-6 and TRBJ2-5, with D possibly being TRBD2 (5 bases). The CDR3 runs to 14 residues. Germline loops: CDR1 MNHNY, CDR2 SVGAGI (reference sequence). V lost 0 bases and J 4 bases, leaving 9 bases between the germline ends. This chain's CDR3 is CASSYSEVGETQYF. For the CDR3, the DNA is TGTGCCAGCAGTTACTCGGAGGTCGGAGAGACCCAGTACTTC.

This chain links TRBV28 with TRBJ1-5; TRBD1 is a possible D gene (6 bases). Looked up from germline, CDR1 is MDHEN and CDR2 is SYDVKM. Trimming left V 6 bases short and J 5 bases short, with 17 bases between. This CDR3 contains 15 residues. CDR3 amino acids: CASSDAGGGHQPQHF. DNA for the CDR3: TGTGCCAGCAGCGACGCGGGAGGGGGGCATCAGCCCCAGCATTTT.